This note documents a single TCR beta chain sequence. What it binds is not known. This sample is part of a study of human T cells and chemical hapten exposure. The CDR3 contains 16 residues. Germline CDR1 MNHEY, CDR2 SMNVEV (reference sequence). J was trimmed by 2 bases and V by 1 base; bases with no gene match: 7. TCRdb called the RACE reads again in MiXCR, with one record for every CDR3 protein. This sample carries approximately 100,000 distinct CDR3 sequences, approximately 11% of them seen once, and the ten largest clones take roughly 3.3%. Study results and caveats: Unchanged with DPC sensitization were TCRs above 1 in 1000 frequency.

Described time point: patch test 1, 2 weeks after DPC sensitization. Documented treatment: therapeutic diphenylcyclopropenone sensitization with weekly scalp DPC. This chain links TRBV27 with TRBJ2-5, with 7 bases lining up with TRBD2. This sequence originates from a woman aged 40 to 55 with alopecia areata. Some clones in this sample may be carry-over from other donors' samples. Sequencing used whole blood, obtained in connection with sensitization to the hapten diphenylcyclopropenone (DPC). The CDR3 DNA is TGTGCCAGCAGTTTATTTCGGCGGGGGAGACAAGAGACCCAGTACTTC. It translates to CASSLFRRGRQETQYF.